The 9 T cell receptor beta chains listed next were all sequenced from one sample in a study of cytomegalovirus exposure and HLA in healthy donors. Assay: immunoSEQ multiplex PCR; the TCRdb copy retains only in-frame clones and omits some. The data contain 250,000 to 350,000 clones, approximately 90% of them singletons. Material: PBMCs. These receptors originate from a woman under 30 in good health and CMV-seronegative.

The rearrangement joins TRBV6-1 to TRBJ2-7; 7 bases map to TRBD1. The CDR3 contains 17 residues. Germline assignment: CDR1 MNHNS and CDR2 SASEGT. Unmatched junction bases numbered 13, after V lost 2 bases and J lost 3 bases. The CDR3 here is CASSESSTGRDYYEQYF. CDR3 nucleotide sequence: TGTGCCAGCAGTGAAAGTTCGACAGGGAGAGACTACTACGAGCAGTACTTC.

This clone was found a few times. The V gene is TRBV29-1, the J gene TRBJ2-1; D might be TRBD2 (5 bases). Per germline, CDR1 SQVTM and CDR2 ANQGSEA. The CDR3 contains 15 residues. The ends were cut back, 5 bases at V and 4 bases at J, with 18 bases in the middle. The CDR3 sequence is CSVSQGASRYNEQFF. The CDR3, as DNA: TGCAGCGTTTCCCAAGGTGCTAGCAGATACAATGAGCAGTTCTTC.

In its sample, this clone was seen a few times. The CDR3 loop reads CASSLQGGYEQYF. In DNA, the CDR3 is TGCGCCAGCAGCTTGCAGGGGGGCTACGAGCAGTACTTC. The chain employs TRBV5-1 and TRBJ2-7; a weak D match, TRBD1 (7 bases). V gave up 1 base and J gave up 3 bases, with 8 bases separating them. From germline, CDR1 is SGHRS and CDR2 YFSETQ. The CDR3 contains 13 residues. Full variable domain (outside the CDR3, taken from reference TRBV5-1 and TRBJ2-7): KAGVTQTPRYLIKTRGQQVTLSCSPISGHRSVSWYQQTPGQGLQFLFEYFSETQRNKGNFPGRFSGRQFSNSRSEMNVSTLELGDSALYLCASSLQGGYEQYFGPGTRLTVT.

V and J are TRBV7-3 and TRBJ2-1, with D perhaps matching TRBD2 (6 bases). V lost 4 bases to trimming and J lost 1 base, with 11 bases between them. The germline gives CDR1 SGHTA, CDR2 FQGTGA. The CDR3 covers 15 residues. CDR3 in amino acids: CASSSGTSSYNEQFF. The CDR3 nucleotides read TGTGCCAGCAGCTCCGGGACTTCTTCCTACAATGAGCAGTTCTTC. The whole variable domain, filled in from reference TRBV7-3 and TRBJ2-1, reads GAGVSQTPSNKVTEKGKYVELRCDPISGHTALYWYRQSLGQGPEFLIYFQGTGAADDSGLPNDRFFAVRPEGSVSTLKIQRTERGDSAVYLCASSSGTSSYNEQFFGPGTRLTVL.

This rearrangement joins TRBV4-2 to TRBJ2-2; 12 bases align to TRBD1. The J segment lost 4 bases and the V segment lost 4 bases, leaving 4 bases of the junction unmatched. The CDR3 sequence is 16 residues long. Germline values: CDR1 LGHNA, CDR2 YNFKEQ. CDR3 DNA: TGTGCCAGCAGCCTCCGGGACAGGGGGCTCACCGGGGAGCTGTTTTTT. This encodes CASSLRDRGLTGELFF.

This clone occurred once. This rearrangement joins TRBV6-6 to TRBJ1-4; TRBD1 might be the D (5 bases). Germline CDR1 is MNHNY and CDR2 is SVGAGI (reference sequence). Trimming pared 5 bases from V and 0 bases from J, leaving 13 bases between. The CDR3 sequence is 16 residues long. CDR3 in DNA: TGTGCCAGCAGTGCACCTCAGGGTGCAACTAATGAAAAACTGTTTTTT. It specifies CASSAPQGATNEKLFF.

This CDR3 is CASSQDQAGGTDTQYF. The CDR3 nucleotides are TGCGCCAGCAGCCAAGATCAGGCAGGCGGCACAGATACGCAGTATTTT. The rearrangement uses TRBV4-3 and TRBJ2-3, with D hard to call. V was trimmed by 0 bases and J by 1 base, leaving 11 bases between them. The germline CDR1 and CDR2 sequences are LGHNA and YSLEER. This CDR3 spans 16 amino acids.

The chain combines TRBV10-3 with TRBJ2-1; 8 nucleotides agree with TRBD1. The CDR3 runs to 15 residues. Germline loops: CDR1 ENHRY, CDR2 SYGVKD. Trimming removed 6 bases from V and 8 bases from J; junction bases left unmatched: 12. The CDR3 region has the DNA TGTGCCATCAGCGGAACGGGACAGGCTAACTATGAGCAGTTCTTC. Encoded protein: CAISGTGQANYEQFF.

The V and J genes are TRBV4-3 and TRBJ1-2, with no clear D. V shed 0 bases and J shed 4 bases, with 21 bases lying between them. The germline V gene encodes CDR1 LGHNA and CDR2 YSLEER. The CDR3 runs to 18 residues. As DNA, the CDR3 is TGCGCCAGCAGCCAAGATCCAGTAGGAGGGTCATATGTCTATGGCTACACCTTC. The encoded protein is CASSQDPVGGSYVYGYTF.